The TCR beta chain described here comes from a study of blood T cell repertoires in COVID-19. Cohort assignment relied on participant-reported clinical history. Sequencing was performed with immunoSEQ multiplex PCR; in TCRdb, only in-frame clones are kept and a portion is missing. The table includes 300,000 to 400,000 clones, about 86% detected once. Sequenced material: PBMCs or T cells enriched from blood (not recorded which). The TCR originated in a woman aged 40 to 55 with acute COVID-19.

CDR3 nucleotides: TGTGCCAGCAGCCAAGAGGTAGCGGGCGGGGGGGTCTCCTACAATGAGCAGTTCTTC. It is translated as CASSQEVAGGGVSYNEQFF. This chain joins TRBV4-2 and TRBJ2-1, with 9 bases matching TRBD2. Germline CDR1 is LGHNA and CDR2 is YNFKEQ. This CDR3 is built from 19 residues. The J segment lost 0 bases and the V segment lost 0 bases, leaving 9 bases of the junction unmatched.